This paragraph covers one T cell receptor (beta chain) sequence. The data derive from a study of blood T cell repertoires in COVID-19. Study in general: Samples taken during acute and convalescent COVID-19 were collected in the United States, Italy and Spain.

The assay was immunoSEQ multiplex PCR, and TCRdb's table has in-frame clones only and misses some. This table has fewer than 300,000 clones, about 90% appearing once. The V end was cut by 2 bases, the J end by 1 base, with 14 bases between. Germline values: CDR1 MNHNS, CDR2 SASEGT. The CDR3 is 16 residues long. The sample comprised peripheral blood. The chain couples TRBV6-1 to TRBJ1-1, with D uncertain. The receptor comes from a woman aged 25-40 years with COVID-19, enrolled during active disease. The CDR3 DNA reads TGTGCCAGCAGTGAACGGGGAGATTTGGGGAACACTGAAGCTTTCTTT. It is translated as CASSERGDLGNTEAFF.